This is a list of T cell receptor beta chains from one sample in a study of blood T cell repertoires in COVID-19. Method: immunoSEQ multiplex PCR; TCRdb's copy keeps in-frame clones and lacks some. This sample has approximately 240,000 clones, with about nine tenths found just once. The sample consisted of PBMCs or T cells enriched from blood (not recorded which). All receptors come from a young woman who had recovered from COVID-19. CDR3s include the opening cysteine and the closing phenylalanine or tryptophan. The D gene is left open where the match is weak. The listing skips clone size in some rows; elsewhere it reads once, few, many or a size class.

TRBJ1-2 | . | 11 | . | TRBV29-1 | TGCAGCGTCGAAGGGAGGGATGGCTACACCTTC | CSVEGRDGYTF
TRBJ2-5 | . | 13 | TRBD1 | TRBV2 | TGTGCCAGCAGCCGGGACAGGGAAGAGACCCAGTACTTC | CASSRDREETQYF
TRBJ2-3 | once | 16 | . | TRBV10-2 | TGCGCCAGCAGTGAGTCGGGTGGGAGTGGCACAGATACGCAGTATTTT | CASSESGGSGTDTQYF
TRBJ1-2 | . | 14 | . | TRBV5-1 | TGCGCCAGCAGCTACCTTCAGGGGAACTATGGCTACACCTTC | CASSYLQGNYGYTF
TRBJ1-2 | . | 13 | . | TRBV27 | TGTGCCAGAGCAGTCGTACAGGGTTTTGGCTACACCTTC | CARAVVQGFGYTF
TRBJ1-2 | . | 14 | . | TRBV4-3 | TGCGCCAGCAGCCGAGGGGAGGCTAACTATGGCTACACCTTC | CASSRGEANYGYTF
TRBJ2-5 | . | 15 | TRBD2 | TRBV5-4 | TGTGCCAGCACCGTAAGCGGGGGACCTCAAGAGACCCAGTACTTC | CASTVSGGPQETQYF
TRBJ1-6 | . | 15 | TRBD1 | TRBV5-6 | TGTGCCAGCAGGACGGGCCGCAGGGGGAATTCACCCCTCCACTTT | CASRTGRRGNSPLHF
TRBJ2-7 | . | 16 | . | TRBV21-1 | TGTGCCAGCAGCAAATGGTGGAGGACGGACCCCTACGAGCAGTACTTC | CASSKWWRTDPYEQYF
TRBJ1-1 | . | 12 | . | TRBV10-3 | TGTGCCATCAGTGACCGGGACACGGAATCTTTCTTT | CAISDRDTESFF
TRBJ2-7 | . | 13 | . | TRBV11-2 | TGTGCCAGCACCCAGACCCAGGGGACCGAGCAGTACTTC | CASTQTQGTEQYF
TRBJ2-4 | . | 11 | . | TRBV29-1 | TGCAGCGTTGAGAGGTTGAACATTCAGTACTTC | CSVERLNIQYF
TRBJ1-5 | few | 14 | . | TRBV2 | TGTGCCAGCAGTGATAGGCAGGATGTACAGCCCCAGCATTTT | CASSDRQDVQPQHF
TRBJ1-3 | . | 16 | TRBD1 | TRBV28 | TGTGCCAGCAGTTTGTCAGTGGGGACAGGGAGAAACACCATATATTTT | CASSLSVGTGRNTIYF
TRBJ2-7 | . | 17 | . | TRBV4-1 | TGCGCCAGCAGCCAAGATTGGAGACAGGCATTCTCCTACGAGCAGTACTTC | CASSQDWRQAFSYEQYF
TRBJ1-1 | . | 15 | . | TRBV5-1 | TGCGCCAGCAGCTTGTCCAGGCAGTTGAACACTGAAGCTTTCTTT | CASSLSRQLNTEAFF
TRBJ2-7 | . | 14 | TRBD1 | TRBV6-1 | TGTGCCAGCAGTGAGGACAGGGTCGCCTACGAGCAGTACTTC | CASSEDRVAYEQYF
TRBJ2-5 | . | 15 | . | TRBV7-8 | TGTGCCAGCAGACAATCAACAGTGACCCAAGAGACCCAGTACTTC | CASRQSTVTQETQYF
TRBJ1-1 | once | 17 | . | TRBV4-1 | TGCGCCAGCAGCCAAGTCCCGGGCAGGGGAGTATCGACTGAAGCTTTCTTT | CASSQVPGRGVSTEAFF
TRBJ2-1 | . | 14 | . | TRBV9 | TGTGCCAGCAGCGTCTCCGGACAATACAATGAGCAGTTCTTC | CASSVSGQYNEQFF
TRBJ2-2 | few | 16 | TRBD2 | TRBV4-1 | TGCGCCAGCAGCCAAGCGGGAGGATTAATCACCGGGGAGCTGTTTTTT | CASSQAGGLITGELFF
TRBJ2-5 | . | 16 | TRBD2 | TRBV24-1 | TGTGCCACCAGTGATTTCGGGACTAGCGTCCAAGAGACCCAGTACTTC | CATSDFGTSVQETQYF
TRBJ1-2 | . | 14 | TRBD1 | TRBV25-1 | TGTGCCAGCAGCCCCAGCGGACAGGGGGGTGGCTACACCTTC | CASSPSGQGGGYTF
TRBJ1-5 | once | 15 | . | TRBV19 | TGTGCCAGTAGTATAGGTGACTATAGCAATCAGCCCCAGCATTTT | CASSIGDYSNQPQHF
TRBJ1-1 | . | 15 | . | TRBV19 | TGTGCCAGTAGTCCCCCTGGCGGATATAACACTGAAGCTTTCTTT | CASSPPGGYNTEAFF
TRBJ1-4 | . | 15 | . | TRBV2 | TGTGCCAGCAGTGCCGACCGAGGGTCGGGTGAAAAACTGTTTTTT | CASSADRGSGEKLFF
TRBJ1-4 | . | 16 | . | TRBV5-4 | TGTGCCAGCAGCTTGGGAAGCGGCAGATCGAATGAAAAACTGTTTTTT | CASSLGSGRSNEKLFF
TRBJ1-1 | . | 13 | . | TRBV2 | TGTGCCAGCAGTAAACCAGGCTTCGCTGAAGCTTTCTTT | CASSKPGFAEAFF
TRBJ2-3 | few | 17 | TRBD2 | TRBV3-1/TRBV3-2 | TGTGCCAGCAGCCAAGGACCTAGCGGGGTGACCACAGATACGCAGTATTTT | CASSQGPSGVTTDTQYF
TRBJ2-7 | . | 16 | . | TRBV7-9 | TGTGCCAGCAGCCCGGAGGACTATCGGCTTACCCACGAGCAGTACTTC | CASSPEDYRLTHEQYF
TRBJ1-3 | . | 15 | . | TRBV7-9 | TGTGCCAGCGTCAAGACAGGAGACTCTGGAAACACCATATATTTT | CASVKTGDSGNTIYF
TRBJ1-2 | few | 15 | . | TRBV7-9 | TGTGCCAGCAGCTCCTGGGGACACCAGGGTGATGGCTACACCTTC | CASSSWGHQGDGYTF
TRBJ2-1 | . | 16 | . | TRBV11-3 | TGTGCCAGCAGCCCGGGACAACTGAGCTCCTACAATGAGCAGTTCTTC | CASSPGQLSSYNEQFF
TRBJ1-2 | . | 17 | . | TRBV11-2 | TGTGCCAGCAGCCCTAGCCCCCAGCGTCACCCTAACTATGGCTACACCTTC | CASSPSPQRHPNYGYTF
TRBJ1-5 | . | 12 | . | TRBV7-9 | TGTGCCAGCAGCCGGGGAGGGGAGCCCCAGCATTTT | CASSRGGEPQHF
TRBJ2-3 | . | 15 | TRBD2 | TRBV19 | TGTGCCAGTAGTACGACTAGCGGGATCGGAGATACGCAGTATTTT | CASSTTSGIGDTQYF
TRBJ2-3 | . | 16 | TRBD1 | TRBV7-2 | TGTGCCAGCAGCCCCCAGAGACAGGGAATGGCAGATACGCAGTATTTT | CASSPQRQGMADTQYF
TRBJ1-2 | . | 13 | TRBD1 | TRBV5-6 | TGTGCCAGCAGCCGAGGGACAGGGTATGGCTACACCTTC | CASSRGTGYGYTF
TRBJ2-1 | . | 15 | . | TRBV21-1 | TGTGCCAGCAGCAAAGGGGGACAGGGGTACAATGAGCAGTTCTTC | CASSKGGQGYNEQFF
TRBJ2-7 | many | 14 | . | TRBV9 | TGTGCCAGCAGCGTAGGTACAGGGCTCTACGAGCAGTACTTC | CASSVGTGLYEQYF
TRBJ1-1 | once | 13 | . | TRBV10-3 | TGTGCCATCAGGGCGGGATTGAACACTGAAGCTTTCTTT | CAIRAGLNTEAFF
TRBJ2-1 | few | 16 | TRBD2 | TRBV3-1/TRBV3-2 | TGTGCCAGCAGCCAAGATCTAACTAGCGGGTACAATGAGCAGTTCTTC | CASSQDLTSGYNEQFF
TRBJ2-7 | . | 15 | TRBD2 | TRBV7-2 | TGTGCCAGCAGCTTAAGCGGGGGGGCGTCCCACGAGCAGTACTTC | CASSLSGGASHEQYF
TRBJ1-1 | . | 15 | . | TRBV3-1/TRBV3-2 | TGTGCCAGCAGCCCGATCGTCGGGGGTAACACTGAAGCTTTCTTT | CASSPIVGGNTEAFF